This T cell receptor (beta chain) was captured by sequencing in a study of OX40 agonist ivuxolimab in advanced cancers. The repertoire was sequenced with immunoSEQ multiplex PCR; TCRdb's copy has only in-frame clones and lacks some. The sample lists 45,000 to 55,000 clones, roughly 80% occurring once. The germline V gene encodes CDR1 SGHRS and CDR2 YFSETQ. V lost 5 bases, J lost 2 bases, and 13 bases stayed unmatched. CDR3 length: 17 residues. The chain is built from TRBV5-1 and TRBJ2-3, with TRBD2 identical over 8 bases. The sample here was CD4+ or CD8+ T cells sorted from blood, taken in a trial of the OX40 agonist ivuxolimab. The receptor was derived from an adult with an advanced solid tumor such as melanoma, head and neck, liver or kidney cancer. The CDR3 nucleotides are TGCGCCAGCAGTCCACCCACTAGCGGCCTATCCACAGATACGCAGTATTTT. Protein: CASSPPTSGLSTDTQYF.